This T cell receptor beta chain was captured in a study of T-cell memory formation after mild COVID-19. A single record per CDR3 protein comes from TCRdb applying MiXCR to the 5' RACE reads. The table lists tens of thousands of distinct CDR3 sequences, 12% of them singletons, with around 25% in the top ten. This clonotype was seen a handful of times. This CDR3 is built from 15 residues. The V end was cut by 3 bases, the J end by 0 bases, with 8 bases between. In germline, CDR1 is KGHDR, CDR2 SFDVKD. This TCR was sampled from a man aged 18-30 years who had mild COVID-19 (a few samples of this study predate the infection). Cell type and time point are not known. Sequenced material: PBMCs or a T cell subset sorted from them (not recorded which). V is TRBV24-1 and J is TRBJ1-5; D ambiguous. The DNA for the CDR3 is TGTGCCACCAGTGATACCCTCGGTAGCAATCAGCCCCAGCATTTT. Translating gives CATSDTLGSNQPQHF.